Presented here are 13 T cell receptor beta chains from one specimen sequenced in a study of T cell responses to AZD1222 COVID-19 vaccine. Assay: immunoSEQ multiplex PCR; the TCRdb copy retains only in-frame clones and omits some. This repertoire shows over 100,000 clones, about nine tenths found once; its top ten account for about 7%. Sequenced here: peripheral blood, sampled on day 0 of AZD1222 vaccination. Every receptor here comes from an adult in good health.

The V and J genes are TRBV19 and TRBJ1-6; D not certain. The CDR3 totals 15 residues. V lost 3 bases and J lost 0, with 6 bases in between. Germline CDR1 reads LNHDA; CDR2 reads SQIVND (reference sequence). The CDR3: CASSIGSSYNSPLHF. The CDR3 DNA reads TGTGCCAGTAGTATCGGGAGCTCCTATAATTCACCCCTCCACTTT. Looking up the rest from reference TRBV19 and TRBJ1-6 gives the full variable domain: DGGITQSPKYLFRKEGQNVTLSCEQNLNHDAMYWYRQDPGQGLRLIYYSQIVNDFQKGDIAEGYSVSREKKESFPLTVTSAQKNPTAFYLCASSIGSSYNSPLHFGNGTRLTVT.

The gene calls are TRBV5-6 and TRBJ2-1; 7 nucleotides line up with TRBD2. The CDR3 totals 16 residues. Per germline, CDR1 SGHDT and CDR2 YYEEEE. V shed 2 bases, J shed 4 bases, and the junction held 9 bases outside the gene matches. CDR3 residues: CASSFSRTSEYNEQFF. CDR3 bases: TGTGCCAGCAGCTTTTCCAGGACTAGTGAATACAATGAGCAGTTCTTC.

This sequence joins TRBV6-5 and TRBJ1-1; 8 bases are a match to TRBD1. This CDR3 comprises 15 residues. V gave up 6 bases and J gave up 4 bases; unmatched junction bases: 10. Germline loops: CDR1 MNHEY, CDR2 SVGAGI. The CDR3 protein is CASSIDRGVGTEAFF. The DNA of the CDR3 is TGTGCCAGCAGCATCGACAGGGGAGTAGGCACTGAAGCTTTCTTT.

Details on this clone: At the DNA level, this CDR3 is encoded by other sequences in the same sample as well. This chain connects TRBV5-1 to TRBJ1-5; no firm D call. Germline V gene sequence: CDR1 SGHRS, CDR2 YFSETQ. Trimming shortened V by 0 bases and J by 7 bases, and 8 bases separated the two germline ends. The CDR3 runs to 13 residues. This chain's CDR3 is CASSLEGRQPQHF. In DNA form, the CDR3 reads TGCGCCAGCAGCTTGGAGGGAAGGCAGCCCCAGCATTTT. The variable domain in full, with the rest retrieved from reference TRBV5-1 and TRBJ1-5, is KAGVTQTPRYLIKTRGQQVTLSCSPISGHRSVSWYQQTPGQGLQFLFEYFSETQRNKGNFPGRFSGRQFSNSRSEMNVSTLELGDSALYLCASSLEGRQPQHFGDGTRLSIL.

This chain joins TRBV28 and TRBJ1-5; a possible D gene is TRBD1 (5 bases). The CDR3 has 14 amino acids. V lost 6 bases to trimming and J lost 6 bases, with 15 bases between them. Per germline, CDR1 MDHEN and CDR2 SYDVKM. DNA of the CDR3: TGTGCCAGCAGCCAAATCAGGGCGAGTCAGCCCCAGCATTTT. Translation: CASSQIRASQPQHF.

This chain links TRBV6-2 or TRBV6-3 with TRBJ1-5; 7 bases are a match to TRBD1. CDR1 is MNHEY, CDR2 SVGEGT, per germline. Unmatched junction bases numbered 11, after V lost 6 bases and J lost 3 bases. The CDR3 loop spans 16 amino acids. Here the CDR3 DNA reads TGTGCCAGCAGCCCCGGTTTGGGACAGTACAATCAGCCCCAGCATTTT. Its translation: CASSPGLGQYNQPQHF.

The V call is TRBV11-1, the J call TRBJ1-1; D is undetermined. Germline V gene data show CDR1 as SGHAT and CDR2 as FQDESV (reference sequence). The length of the CDR3 is 14 residues. V lost 3 bases and J 0 bases, leaving 8 bases between the germline ends. The DNA for the CDR3 is TGTGCCAGCAGCTTGCCACCCATGAACACTGAAGCTTTCTTT. Translated, it gives CASSLPPMNTEAFF. Drawing the rest from reference TRBV11-1 and TRBJ1-1, the complete variable domain is EAEVAQSPRYKITEKSQAVAFWCDPISGHATLYWYRQILGQGPELLVQFQDESVVDDSQLPKDRFSAERLKGVDSTLKIQPAELGDSAMYLCASSLPPMNTEAFFGQGTRLTVV.

This chain joins TRBV6-2 or TRBV6-3 and TRBJ2-2; 10 bases fit TRBD1. The trim removed 7 bases at V and 7 bases at J, leaving 9 bases unmatched. The CDR3 loop spans 15 amino acids. Germline lookup yields CDR1 MNHEY and CDR2 SVGEGT. The CDR3 sequence is CASIPGTGDIGELFF. CDR3 nucleotide sequence: TGTGCCAGCATCCCCGGGACAGGGGACATCGGGGAGCTGTTTTTT.

The rearrangement links TRBV6-5 to TRBJ2-6; D unclear. The length of the CDR3 is 13 residues. The germline V gene encodes CDR1 MNHEY and CDR2 SVGAGI. The V end was cut by 8 bases, the J end by 5 bases, with 10 bases between. The CDR3, as DNA: TGTGCCAGCTCCGGTCCCTGGGCCAACGTCCTGACTTTC. Protein sequence: CASSGPWANVLTF.

A few counts support this clone. The V gene is TRBV27, the J gene TRBJ1-6; TRBD1 matches at 11 bases. V shed 2 bases, J shed 9 bases, and the junction held 18 bases outside the gene matches. The length of the CDR3 is 20 residues. Germline assignment: CDR1 MNHEY and CDR2 SMNVEV (reference sequence). Here the CDR3 reads CASSLLLGTGGYGVGSPLHF. CDR3 DNA sequence: TGTGCCAGCAGTTTACTCCTAGGGACAGGGGGTTATGGAGTAGGTTCACCCCTCCACTTT.

The chain joins TRBV9 to TRBJ1-6; D is unresolved. This CDR3 has 16 residues. Trimming took 3 bases from V and 0 from J, leaving 10 bases between them. In germline, CDR1 is SGDLS, CDR2 YYNGEE. The CDR3 reads CASSAMTSSYNSPLHF. The CDR3 region has the DNA TGTGCCAGCAGCGCCATGACGAGCTCCTATAATTCACCCCTCCACTTT.

This chain connects TRBV7-6 to TRBJ2-2, with D perhaps matching TRBD1 (6 bases). This CDR3 region has 16 residues. CDR1 and CDR2 from the germline V gene are SGHVS and FNYEAQ. V lost 4 bases and J lost 6, with 18 bases in between. In DNA, the CDR3 is TGTGCCAGCAGCTACCGACAGGCCCCCGAGTCCGGGGAGCTGTTTTTT. Protein: CASSYRQAPESGELFF.

The V and J genes are TRBV6-5 and TRBJ2-4; D possibly corresponds to TRBD1 (5 bases). Per the germline V gene, CDR1 is MNHEY and CDR2 is SVGAGI. CDR3 length: 14 amino acids. V was pared by 7 bases and J by 0 bases, with 10 bases between. CDR3 amino acids: CASTRDIAKNIQYF. CDR3 coding DNA: TGTGCCAGCACCAGGGATATAGCCAAAAACATTCAGTACTTC.